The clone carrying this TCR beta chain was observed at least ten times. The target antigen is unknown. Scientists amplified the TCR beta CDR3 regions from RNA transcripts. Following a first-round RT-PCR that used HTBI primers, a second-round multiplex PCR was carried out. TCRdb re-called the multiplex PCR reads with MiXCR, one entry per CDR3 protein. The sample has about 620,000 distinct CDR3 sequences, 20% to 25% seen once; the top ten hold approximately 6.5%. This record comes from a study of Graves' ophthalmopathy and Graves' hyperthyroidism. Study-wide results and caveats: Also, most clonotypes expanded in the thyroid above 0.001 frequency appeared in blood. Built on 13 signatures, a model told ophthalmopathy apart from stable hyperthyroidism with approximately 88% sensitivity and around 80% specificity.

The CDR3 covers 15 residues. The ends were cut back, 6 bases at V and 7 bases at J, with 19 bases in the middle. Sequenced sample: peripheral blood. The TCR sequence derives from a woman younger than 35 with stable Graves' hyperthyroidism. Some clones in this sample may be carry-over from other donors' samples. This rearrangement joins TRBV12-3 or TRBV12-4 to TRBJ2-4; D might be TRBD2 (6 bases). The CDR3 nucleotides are TGTGCCAGCAGCTCGAGGAGGGACCAAATCAACATTCAGTACTTC. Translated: CASSSRRDQINIQYF.